The 28 T cell receptor beta chains below were found in one sample sequenced in a study of blood T cell repertoires in COVID-19. Clones were sequenced by immunoSEQ multiplex PCR, and TCRdb holds only the in-frame ones, with some missing. This repertoire shows around 60,000 clones, roughly four fifths found once; its top ten account for under 30%. The sample comprised peripheral blood. These receptors originate from a woman older than 75 with acute or convalescent COVID-19.

This chain joins TRBV28 and TRBJ2-7; 7 bases align to TRBD2. Unmatched junction bases numbered 6, after V lost 4 bases and J lost 6 bases. Germline CDR1 and CDR2: MDHEN and SYDVKM. This CDR3 is built from 13 residues. The CDR3 nucleotides read TGTGCCAGCAGTTCCCCCCCGGGGGGCGAGCAGTACTTC. Amino acid sequence: CASSSPPGGEQYF.

Comment on this clone: The same CDR3 arises from other DNA sequences in this sample as well. The V and J genes are TRBV30 and TRBJ1-5; tentatively, D is TRBD1 (6 bases). The germline V gene has CDR1 GTSNPN and CDR2 SVGIG (reference sequence). Trimming cost V 1 base and J 3 bases, with 7 bases left between them. CDR3 size: 13 residues. This CDR3 is CAWSGQVNQPQHF. CDR3 DNA: TGTGCCTGGAGTGGACAGGTCAATCAGCCCCAGCATTTT.

The count of this clone is one. The chain recombines TRBV29-1 with TRBJ2-2; 8 bases align to TRBD2. CDR1 is SQVTM, CDR2 ANQGSEA, per germline. J gave up 8 bases and V 6 bases, and 8 bases lay outside the gene matches. The CDR3 runs 13 residues. The CDR3 DNA reads TGCAGCGTCGGGATAGCGGGAACGGGGGAGCTGTTTTTT. Encoded protein: CSVGIAGTGELFF.

The V and J genes are TRBV28 and TRBJ1-1, with 9 bases identical to TRBD1. The ends lost 5 bases at V and 0 bases at J; junction bases unmatched: 1. Per the germline V gene, CDR1 is MDHEN and CDR2 is SYDVKM. CDR3 length equals 14 residues. The CDR3 loop reads CASSRQGVNTEAFF. CDR3 coding DNA: TGTGCCAGCAGTCGACAGGGGGTGAACACTGAAGCTTTCTTT.

This clone was detected only a few times. The CDR3 DNA reads as TGTGCCAGCAGCTCACCCGGACAGGGGGCGAACTATGGCTACACCTTC. Translating it yields CASSSPGQGANYGYTF. J is TRBJ1-2 and V is TRBV11-2; 11 bases match TRBD1. With V trimmed by 4 bases and J by 2 bases, 6 bases remained unmatched. This CDR3 has 16 residues. Germline CDR1 is SGHAT and CDR2 is FQNNGV.

This CDR3 is CASSLDSGSSYEQYF. Here the CDR3 DNA reads TGCGCCAGCAGCTTGGATAGCGGGAGCTCCTACGAGCAGTACTTC. The chain employs TRBV5-1 and TRBJ2-7, with 9 bases identical to TRBD2. V lost 0 bases, J lost 0 bases, and 1 base stayed unmatched. The germline CDR1 and CDR2 sequences are SGHRS and YFSETQ. This CDR3 is built from 15 residues. Full variable domain (remainder filled in from reference TRBV5-1 and TRBJ2-7): KAGVTQTPRYLIKTRGQQVTLSCSPISGHRSVSWYQQTPGQGLQFLFEYFSETQRNKGNFPGRFSGRQFSNSRSEMNVSTLELGDSALYLCASSLDSGSSYEQYFGPGTRLTVT.

V and J are TRBV11-2 and TRBJ2-7; perhaps TRBD1 as D (6 bases). Germline loops: CDR1 SGHAT, CDR2 FQNNGV. V gave up 1 base and J gave up 2 bases, with 9 bases separating them. The CDR3 extends over 14 amino acids. The CDR3 DNA is TGTGCCAGCAGCTTAGCTGGGACACCCTACGAGCAGTACTTC. This encodes CASSLAGTPYEQYF.

The CDR3 is CASSYPGTGFSETEKNTDTQYF. CDR3 coding DNA: TGTGCCAGCAGCTACCCCGGGACAGGGTTCTCCGAAACAGAGAAAAACACAGATACGCAGTATTTT. The gene calls are TRBV6-6 and TRBJ2-3; 9 nucleotides line up with TRBD1. The CDR3 spans 22 residues. V dropped 6 bases and J dropped 2; count of bases not matched to a gene: 27. The germline CDR1 and CDR2 sequences are MNHNY and SVGAGI (reference sequence).

The V call is TRBV4-1, the J call TRBJ2-7; weak D call: TRBD1 (6 bases). CDR1 and CDR2 (germline): MGHRA, YSYEKL. CDR3 length equals 16 residues. Trimming took 3 bases from V and 6 from J, leaving 21 bases between them. CDR3 residues: CASSQAVVLQGREQYF. The CDR3 DNA reads as TGCGCCAGCAGCCAGGCTGTTGTGCTCCAGGGGCGCGAGCAGTACTTC.

The chain recombines TRBV13 with TRBJ1-2; D unclear. V was shortened by 6 bases and J by 1 base, with 6 bases between the two germline ends. Germline V lookup: CDR1 PRHDT, CDR2 FYEKMQ (reference sequence). The length of the CDR3 is 12 residues. The CDR3 DNA sequence: TGTGCCAGCAGTTTACGTAACTATGGCTACACCTTC. Its translation is CASSLRNYGYTF.

The chain has TRBV6-5 and TRBJ2-5, with D possibly being TRBD1 (7 bases). This CDR3 region has 14 residues. The germline CDR1 and CDR2 sequences are MNHEY and SVGAGI. Trimming left V 8 bases short and J 0 bases short, with 13 bases between. The CDR3 DNA reads TGTGCCAGCGGGATCAGGGGGGACCAAGAGACCCAGTACTTC. It encodes CASGIRGDQETQYF.

The chain is built from TRBV28 and TRBJ1-2, with a possible D match to TRBD1 (6 bases). Germline V gene data show CDR1 as MDHEN and CDR2 as SYDVKM. This CDR3 is 17 amino acids long. Deletions cut 3 bases from V and 4 bases from J, with 21 bases between. This CDR3 is CASSFRMGTTGGYGYTF. The CDR3 DNA sequence: TGTGCCAGCAGTTTTCGGATGGGGACAACGGGTGGCTATGGCTACACCTTC.

V is TRBV3-1 (or the pseudogene TRBV3-2) and J is TRBJ2-3; D perhaps matches TRBD2 (6 bases). The germline gives CDR1 LGHDT, CDR2 YNNKEL (reference sequence). The CDR3 runs 13 residues. Trimming shortened V by 4 bases and J by 8 bases, and 13 bases separated the two germline ends. This chain's CDR3 is CASSRGDISTQYF. CDR3 coding DNA: TGTGCCAGCAGCCGGGGGGATATAAGTACGCAGTATTTT.

This chain links TRBV4-3 with TRBJ1-2, with D perhaps matching TRBD1 (5 bases). From germline, CDR1 is LGHNA and CDR2 YSLEER. Trimming pared 0 bases from V and 8 bases from J, leaving 19 bases between. This CDR3 has 16 amino acids. The CDR3 nucleotides are TGCGCCAGCAGCCAAGAATTCGGTCAGGGAATGTTCGGCTACACCTTC. Translation: CASSQEFGQGMFGYTF.

V usage is TRBV7-2 and J usage is TRBJ1-1, with 9 nucleotides matching TRBD1. This CDR3 region has 15 residues. Trimming cost V 1 base and J 5 bases; bases outside gene matches: 5. Germline V CDR1 and CDR2: SGHTA, FQGNSA. CDR3: CASSLDGTGLTEAFF. CDR3 DNA: TGTGCCAGCAGCTTAGATGGGACAGGGTTAACTGAAGCTTTCTTT.

The chain carries TRBV4-1 and TRBJ1-4; D remains ambiguous. CDR1 is MGHRA and CDR2 is YSYEKL in the germline V gene. The CDR3 spans 17 residues. Deletions cut 1 base from V and 0 bases from J, with 12 bases between. In DNA form, the CDR3 reads TGCGCCAGCAGCCAAGGTTGGAGGGAGTCAACTAATGAAAAACTGTTTTTT. Protein: CASSQGWRESTNEKLFF.

With regard to this clone: Distinct nucleotide sequences in the sample also encode this CDR3. The V gene is TRBV6-1, the J gene TRBJ1-5; 8 positions agree with TRBD1. The CDR3 extends over 14 amino acids. Germline CDR1 MNHNS, CDR2 SASEGT. The trim removed 2 bases at V and 5 bases at J, leaving 2 bases unmatched. DNA of the CDR3: TGTGCCAGCAGTGAATTGACAGGGGATCAGCCCCAGCATTTT. It encodes CASSELTGDQPQHF.

Only one count was recorded for this clone. The chain couples TRBV18 to TRBJ1-2, with no clear D. This CDR3 region has 13 residues. The V gene's germline CDR1 is KGHSH and CDR2 LQKENI. V was cut by 3 bases and J by 2 bases, with 7 bases left in between. The CDR3 DNA follows: TGTGCCAGCTCACCGGAACAGAACTATGGCTACACCTTC. Protein: CASSPEQNYGYTF. The full variable domain, with the rest looked up from reference TRBV18 and TRBJ1-2, is NAGVMQNPRHLVRRRGQEARLRCSPMKGHSHVYWYRQLPEEGLKFMVYLQKENIIDESGMPKERFSAEFPKEGPSILRIQQVVRGDSAAYFCASSPEQNYGYTFGSGTRLTVV.

The genes are TRBV28 and TRBJ2-7; no firm D call. Trimming left V 3 bases short and J 3 bases short, with 12 bases between. The CDR3 spans 14 residues. Germline lookup yields CDR1 MDHEN and CDR2 SYDVKM. Here the CDR3 DNA reads TGTGCCAGCAGTTTGTCGGGTTCCCTCTACGAGCAGTACTTC. Amino acids: CASSLSGSLYEQYF.

This clone turned up a few times. The chain's CDR3 is CASSRRTGRTGANVLTF. DNA for the CDR3: TGTGCCAGCAGTCGCAGGACAGGGCGGACTGGGGCCAACGTCCTGACTTTC. The chain combines TRBV28 with TRBJ2-6; 8 nucleotides agree with TRBD1. V shed 5 bases, J shed 2 bases, and the junction held 8 bases outside the gene matches. Per germline, CDR1 MDHEN and CDR2 SYDVKM. The CDR3 has 17 amino acids.

Only one count was recorded for this clone. A junction end diverges from the germline sequence, so it may reflect a read error. The chain carries TRBV2 and TRBJ2-7; 9 positions agree with TRBD2. CDR1 and CDR2 (germline): SNHLY, FYNNEI. The CDR3 consists of 14 residues. The CDR3 reads CASMPGLASSEQYF. The CDR3 bases are TGTGCCAGCATGCCGGGACTAGCTTCCTCCGAGCAGTACTTC.

This clone has a handful of counts. The genes are TRBV7-2 and TRBJ2-5; 8 bases line up with TRBD2. V was pared by 5 bases and J by 2 bases, with 10 bases of the junction left unmatched. CDR1 is SGHTA and CDR2 is FQGNSA in the germline V gene. The CDR3 extends over 16 amino acids. The CDR3 loop reads CASSVVAGSFQETQYF. Written as DNA, the CDR3 is TGTGCCAGCAGCGTAGTAGCGGGATCGTTTCAAGAGACCCAGTACTTC.

The chain links TRBV5-1 to TRBJ1-2, with 10 bases matching TRBD1. There are 13 residues in the CDR3. CDR1 and CDR2 (germline): SGHRS, YFSETQ. V was pared by 4 bases and J by 7 bases, with 4 bases of the junction left unmatched. DNA for the CDR3: TGCGCCAGCAGCCCCCGGACAGGGGGTGGCTACACCTTC. Translation: CASSPRTGGGYTF. Drawing the rest from reference TRBV5-1 and TRBJ1-2, the complete variable domain is KAGVTQTPRYLIKTRGQQVTLSCSPISGHRSVSWYQQTPGQGLQFLFEYFSETQRNKGNFPGRFSGRQFSNSRSEMNVSTLELGDSALYLCASSPRTGGGYTFGSGTRLTVV.

The chain combines TRBV7-2 with TRBJ1-1; D is perhaps TRBD1 (5 bases). The CDR3 is made up of 15 amino acids. Germline-derived CDR1 and CDR2 are SGHTA and FQGNSA. Trimming stripped 0 bases from V and 1 base from J, with 9 bases between. The CDR3 is CASSLAGGGNTEAFF. CDR3 nucleotides: TGTGCCAGCAGCTTAGCCGGGGGAGGGAACACTGAAGCTTTCTTT. Based on the CDR3 plus reference TRBV7-2 and TRBJ1-1, the full variable domain is GAGVSQSPSNKVTEKGKDVELRCDPISGHTALYWYRQSLGQGLEFLIYFQGNSAPDKSGLPSDRFSAERTGGSVSTLTIQRTQQEDSAVYLCASSLAGGGNTEAFFGQGTRLTVV.

This clone has only a few counts. The chain combines TRBV10-3 with TRBJ1-2; 7 bases line up with TRBD1. The trim removed 3 bases at V and 6 bases at J, leaving 13 bases unmatched. Germline CDR1 reads ENHRY; CDR2 reads SYGVKD. The CDR3 consists of 16 residues. CDR3 region: CAISDIGGETSNGYTF. CDR3 coding DNA: TGTGCCATCAGTGACATAGGGGGCGAAACTAGTAATGGCTACACCTTC.

The chain combines TRBV24-1 with TRBJ2-1, with a tentative D call TRBD2 (5 bases). The CDR3 covers 15 residues. Germline V lookup: CDR1 KGHDR, CDR2 SFDVKD. V was clipped by 0 bases and J by 9 bases, with 14 bases between them. CDR3 residues: CATSDLQLGSGEQFF. As DNA, the CDR3 is TGTGCCACCAGTGATTTGCAACTAGGAAGTGGTGAGCAGTTCTTC.

The gene calls are TRBV3-1 (or the pseudogene TRBV3-2) and TRBJ2-2, with a tentative D call TRBD2 (5 bases). The CDR3 consists of 16 residues. Germline CDR1 and CDR2: LGHDT and YNNKEL (reference sequence). Deletions cut 4 bases from V and 4 bases from J, with 16 bases between. The CDR3 DNA reads as TGTGCCAGCAGCCCAGCAAGAGGGCTCGGCACCGGGGAGCTGTTTTTT. Protein sequence: CASSPARGLGTGELFF.

The CDR3 region is CASSYPAGTSGANVLTF. The CDR3 nucleotides are TGTGCCAGCAGTTACCCAGCAGGTACCTCTGGGGCCAACGTCCTGACTTTC. V and J are TRBV6-2 or TRBV6-3 and TRBJ2-6; no firm D call. The CDR3 contains 17 residues. V was cut by 2 bases and J by 0 bases, with 11 bases left in between. Germline V gene lookup returns CDR1 MNHEY and CDR2 SVGEGT.